What follows is one TCR beta chain and its context. The data derive from a study of blood T cell repertoires in COVID-19. Study in general: Samples came from the United States, Italy and Spain, spanning acute and convalescent COVID-19. Nucleic acid was either cDNA or gDNA, and it came from T cells, B-cell-depleted T cells, or PBMCs.

Per the authors' pipeline: Estimates of nucleated cell counts were drawn from the amplification of reference gene primers. Some clones are missing from TCRdb's copy, which holds only in-frame ones; the method was immunoSEQ multiplex PCR. The DNA gave D and trimming, while V, J and clone size come from that table. In the table there are more than 250,000 clones, around four fifths of which are singletons. The source of this sequence is a man aged 60 to 69 who had recovered from COVID-19. Sequencing was carried out using peripheral blood.

CDR3 in amino acids: CASSLARQGGNQPQHF. CDR3 sequence (DNA): TGTGCCAGCAGCTTAGCGAGACAGGGGGGCAATCAGCCCCAGCATTTT. This rearrangement joins TRBV7-2 to TRBJ1-5, with TRBD1 matching over 9 bases. The CDR3 contains 16 residues. The germline CDR1 and CDR2 sequences are SGHTA and FQGNSA. The V and J ends lost 0 bases and 2 bases, in that order; junction bases with no gene match: 2.